A single sample gave rise to the 10 T cell receptor beta chains below, sequenced in a study of T cells after yellow fever vaccination (dated by TCRdb to the late 2010s). What this sample's treatment or condition label stands for: live attenuated yellow fever vaccine strain. The library was prepared using 5' RACE. Sequenced using an Illumina NovaSeq 6000. TCRdb's own reprocessing of the public reads used fastp at Q25 and MiXCR and kept productive beta chains. For every CDR3 protein sequence, its rows merge into one entry that carries the most common genes and DNA. The sample contains 300,000 or so distinct CDR3 sequences, 3% to 4.5% of them found a single time. In total, the top ten clones hold roughly 24% of the sample. The sample here was PBMCs, taken 5 days after the yellow fever booster vaccination. The receptors stem from a man between 18 and 29 years old who received the YFV17D yellow fever vaccine.

This clonotype was observed a few times. The genes are TRBV20-1 and TRBJ1-2; D ambiguous. V was clipped by 6 bases and J by 8 bases, with 22 bases between them. CDR1 and CDR2 (germline): DFQATT, SNEGSKA (reference sequence). The CDR3 runs to 14 residues. DNA for the CDR3: TGCAGTGCCCCCGTGGCAGAGAAGGTGGGCGGCTACACCTTC. Its translation: CSAPVAEKVGGYTF.

This clonotype has a count of ten or more. The chain links TRBV29-1 to TRBJ2-2; perhaps TRBD1 as D (6 bases). Trimming removed 7 bases at V and 7 bases at J, with 19 bases between. This CDR3 spans 14 amino acids. The germline CDR1 and CDR2 sequences are SQVTM and ANQGSEA. The CDR3 here is CSGAGVSFGGELFF. The CDR3 DNA follows: TGCAGCGGGGCAGGGGTTTCTTTCGGCGGGGAGCTGTTTTTT.

Only a few counts were recorded for this clonotype. The genes are TRBV20-1 and TRBJ1-1, with D hard to call. This CDR3 has 12 residues. V was trimmed by 3 bases and J by 7 bases, leaving 12 bases between them. Germline values: CDR1 DFQATT, CDR2 SNEGSKA (reference sequence). CDR3 sequence (DNA): TGCAGTGCTAGGCGTGGAGGAAATGAAGCTTTCTTT. Amino acids: CSARRGGNEAFF.

This clonotype turned up a few times. The rearrangement links TRBV4-2 to TRBJ1-3; D is unresolved. The CDR3 has 16 residues. The V end was cut by 0 bases, the J end by 4 bases, with 13 bases between. Germline V gives CDR1 LGHNA, CDR2 YNFKEQ. The CDR3 DNA reads TGTGCCAGCAGCCAAGATGGGCAGTTTTACGGAAACACCATATATTTT. As protein: CASSQDGQFYGNTIYF.

The table lists this clonotype with many counts. V is TRBV15 and J is TRBJ1-3, with unresolved D. Germline V gene sequence: CDR1 LNHNV, CDR2 YYDKDF (reference sequence). This CDR3 region has 14 residues. Deletions cut 3 bases from V and 0 bases from J, with 6 bases between. This chain's CDR3 is CATSSAASGNTIYF. The CDR3 region has the DNA TGTGCCACCAGCAGTGCAGCCTCTGGAAACACCATATATTTT.

In this sample, this clonotype turned up a few times. The CDR3 DNA reads as TGTGCTACCGTGGCAGGGGGTACGAGGAATGAGCAGTTCTTC. Translation gives CATVAGGTRNEQFF. This chain links TRBV27 with TRBJ2-1, with 7 bases identical to TRBD1. The CDR3 length is 14 residues. Germline CDR1 reads MNHEY; CDR2 reads SMNVEV (reference sequence).

This clonotype has more than one count but fewer than ten. The chain joins TRBV24-1 to TRBJ2-7; no reliable D call. CDR3 length equals 15 residues. Trimming left V 4 bases short and J 0 bases short, with 12 bases between. The V gene's germline CDR1 is KGHDR and CDR2 SFDVKD. The CDR3 coding sequence is TGTGCCACCAGTGAACCCAGCTTCCCCTCCTACGAGCAGTACTTC. Protein: CATSEPSFPSYEQYF.

This clonotype has ten or more counts. The chain joins TRBV28 to TRBJ2-4; D is uncertain. The CDR3 loop spans 13 amino acids. V was clipped by 6 bases and J by 8 bases, with 14 bases between them. In germline, CDR1 is MDHEN, CDR2 SYDVKM. CDR3: CASSPTWWDIQYF. CDR3 bases: TGTGCCAGCAGCCCGACCTGGTGGGACATTCAGTACTTC. Drawing the rest from reference TRBV28 and TRBJ2-4, the complete variable domain is DVKVTQSSRYLVKRTGEKVFLECVQDMDHENMFWYRQDPGLGLRLIYFSYDVKMKEKGDIPEGYSVSREKKERFSLILESASTNQTSMYLCASSPTWWDIQYFGAGTRLSVL.

J is TRBJ1-4 and V is TRBV25-1, with D perhaps TRBD1 (5 bases). The CDR3 covers 16 residues. The germline V gene encodes CDR1 MGHDK and CDR2 SYGVNS. Trimming removed 3 bases at V and 2 bases at J, with 13 bases between. The DNA for the CDR3 is TGTGCCAGCAGTGACCTGCGACGGGGGACTAATGAAAAACTGTTTTTT. Residues: CASSDLRRGTNEKLFF.

The chain is built from TRBV30 and TRBJ1-5, with unresolved D. Trimming shortened V by 0 bases and J by 4 bases, and 10 bases separated the two germline ends. This CDR3 has 14 residues. Per the germline V gene, CDR1 is GTSNPN and CDR2 is SVGIG (reference sequence). The CDR3 DNA is TGTGCCTGGAGTGTACTTAATGGGAATCAGCCCCAGCATTTT. It is translated as CAWSVLNGNQPQHF.